This T cell receptor beta chain was sequenced for a study of T-cell memory formation after mild COVID-19. About this clonotype: No antigen is known for it.

Notes on the study in general: Cross-reactive memory seemingly joined, as some responding clones were found in pre-infection memory. Second-wave clones reaching peak frequency on day 37 lacked confirmed SARS-CoV-2 specificity.

This CDR3 contains 15 residues. Trimming cost V 9 bases and J 1 base; bases outside gene matches: 10. Germline lookup yields CDR1 MGHRA and CDR2 YSYEKL. TCRdb reprocessed the 5' RACE reads via MiXCR and lists one record per CDR3 protein. The sample has over 120,000 distinct CDR3 sequences; under 30% are singletons. This clonotype was obtained from an adult woman who had mild COVID-19 (a few samples of this study predate the infection). Cell type and time point are not known. What was sequenced was PBMCs or a T cell subset sorted from them (not recorded which). The rearrangement uses TRBV4-1 and TRBJ2-7, with 9 bases identical to TRBD1. This CDR3 reads CASGQGSRSSYEQYF. DNA of the CDR3: TGCGCCAGTGGACAGGGGAGTAGATCGTCCTACGAGCAGTACTTC.